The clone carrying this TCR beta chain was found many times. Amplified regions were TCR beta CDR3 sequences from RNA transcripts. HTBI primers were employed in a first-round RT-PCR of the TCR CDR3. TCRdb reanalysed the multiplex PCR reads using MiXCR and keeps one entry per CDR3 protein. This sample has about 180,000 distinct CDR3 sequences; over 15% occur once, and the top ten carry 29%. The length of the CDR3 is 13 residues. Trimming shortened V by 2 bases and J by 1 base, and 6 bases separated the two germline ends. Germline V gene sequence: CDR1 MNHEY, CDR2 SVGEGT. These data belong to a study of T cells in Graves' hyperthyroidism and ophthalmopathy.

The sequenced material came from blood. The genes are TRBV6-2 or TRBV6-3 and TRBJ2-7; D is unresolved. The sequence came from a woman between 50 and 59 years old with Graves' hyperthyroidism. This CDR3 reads CASSYGESYEQYF. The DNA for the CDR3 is TGTGCCAGCAGTTACGGGGAATCCTACGAGCAGTACTTC.